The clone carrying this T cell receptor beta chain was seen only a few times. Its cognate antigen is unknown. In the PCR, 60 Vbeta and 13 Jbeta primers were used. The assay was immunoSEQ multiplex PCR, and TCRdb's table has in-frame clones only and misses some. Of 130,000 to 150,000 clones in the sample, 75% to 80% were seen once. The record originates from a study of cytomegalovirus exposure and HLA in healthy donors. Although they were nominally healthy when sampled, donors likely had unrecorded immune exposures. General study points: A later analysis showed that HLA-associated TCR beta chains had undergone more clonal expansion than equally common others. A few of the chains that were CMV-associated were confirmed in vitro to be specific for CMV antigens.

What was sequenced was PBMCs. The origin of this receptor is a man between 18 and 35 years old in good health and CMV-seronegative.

The chain's CDR3 is CASSERQGGTGNTIYF. The DNA of the CDR3 is TGTGCCAGCAGTGAGCGACAGGGTGGAACTGGAAACACCATATATTTT. The chain uses TRBV6-1 and TRBJ1-3, with TRBD1 identical over 7 bases. V was pared by 3 bases and J by 2 bases, with 7 bases of the junction left unmatched. The CDR3 contains 16 residues. Germline values: CDR1 MNHNS, CDR2 SASEGT.